This is a list of T cell receptor beta chains from one sample in a study of response to subunit inactivated influenza vaccine. TCRdb used MiXCR to reprocess the RT-PCR reads, holding one entry per CDR3 protein. The top ten clones hold approximately 11% of a sample with about 780,000 distinct CDR3 sequences, less than 20% of them seen once. Source: PBMCs from blood, taken 5 days after vaccination. These receptors all come from a man over 45 who received an inactivated influenza vaccine. CDR3s include the opening cysteine and the closing phenylalanine or tryptophan. The D gene is left open where the match is weak. Only part of the rows carry a size: once, few, many, or a class if the clone is expanded.

V	D	size	J	DNA	CDR3
TRBV20-1	TRBD1	-	TRBJ1-4	TGCAGTGCTAGAGACCCGACAGGGGGCGAACGTGAAAAACTGTTTTTT	CSARDPTGGEREKLFF
TRBV24-1	-	-	TRBJ1-2	TGTGCCACCAGTGATTTCTCCAGGGCCTATGGCTACACCTTC	CATSDFSRAYGYTF
TRBV5-1	TRBD2	few	TRBJ2-1	TGCGCCAGCAGCTGGGTACTAGCGGGAGGGCCGACTCTGAGTGAGCAGTTCTTC	CASSWVLAGGPTLSEQFF
TRBV12-5	TRBD2	-	TRBJ2-1	TGTGCTAGTGGTTTGGTACTAGCGGGAGGGCCGGACGAGCAGTTCTTC	CASGLVLAGGPDEQFF
TRBV12-5	TRBD1	-	TRBJ2-7	TGTGCTAGTGGTATGGACAGGGGCTACGAGCAGTACTTC	CASGMDRGYEQYF
TRBV10-3	TRBD2	few	TRBJ2-7	TGTGCCATCGGGACTAGCGGGAGGTCGGGTTCCTACGAGCAGTACTTC	CAIGTSGRSGSYEQYF
TRBV12-3/TRBV12-4	TRBD1	many	TRBJ2-1	TGTGCCATTCTTCTCAGACAGGGATGGGGCAATGAGCAGTTCTTC	CAILLRQGWGNEQFF
TRBV12-3/TRBV12-4	-	many	TRBJ2-2	TGTGCCAGCAGTACCGGGGGCGCGAACACCGGGGAGCTGTTTTTT	CASSTGGANTGELFF
TRBV20-1	-	-	TRBJ1-4	TGCAGTGCTAAGGGGTGGGTGGATGAAAAACTGTTTTTT	CSAKGWVDEKLFF
TRBV18	TRBD1	-	TRBJ2-4	TGTGCCAGCTCACCGCCCCGGGACAGGAGGAAAAACATTCAGTACTTC	CASSPPRDRRKNIQYF
TRBV5-1	TRBD1	few	TRBJ2-2	TGCGCCAGCAGCTTCGGACAGGAACATACCGGGGAGCTGTTTTTT	CASSFGQEHTGELFF
TRBV7-9	-	once	TRBJ1-4	TGTGCCAGCAGCTTAGAATCCCGAGGGGAAAAACTGTTTTTT	CASSLESRGEKLFF
TRBV10-1	TRBD2	-	TRBJ2-3	TGCGCCAGCAGTGATCGAGCGGGGTTAGATACGCAGTATTTT	CASSDRAGLDTQYF
TRBV7-6	TRBD1	-	TRBJ2-7	TGTGCCAGCAGCTTAGACAGGGGGCTAACCTACGAGCAGTACTTC	CASSLDRGLTYEQYF
TRBV12-3/TRBV12-4	TRBD1	few	TRBJ1-2	TGTGCCAGCAGTTTAGAGTGGGGGGACAGGGGGAAGAATGGCTACACCTTC	CASSLEWGDRGKNGYTF
TRBV6-5	TRBD2	-	TRBJ2-5	TGTGCCAGCAGTTACTCTCGACTAGCGGGGGCCCCGAAAGAGACCCAGTACTTC	CASSYSRLAGAPKETQYF
TRBV20-1	-	-	TRBJ2-7	TGCAGTGCTAGAAGCCGGACAGTCATTTACGAGCAGTACTTC	CSARSRTVIYEQYF
TRBV30	TRBD1	-	TRBJ2-1	TGTGCCTGGTTTACCAGGGGGACAGGGGGGAGGGAGCAGTTCTTC	CAWFTRGTGGREQFF
TRBV28	-	few	TRBJ2-7	TGTGCCAGCAGTTCCCACCCGGGGGCGCTTCACGAGCAGTACTTC	CASSSHPGALHEQYF
TRBV7-2	-	-	TRBJ2-7	TGTGCCAGCAGCATCACTCCGTACGAGCAGTACTTC	CASSITPYEQYF
TRBV11-1	TRBD1	few	TRBJ1-3	TGTGCCAGCAGCCTTCCACAAGGACAGGACGCTGAAATCTCTGGAAACACCATATATTTT	CASSLPQGQDAEISGNTIYF
TRBV2	-	-	TRBJ2-7	TGTGCCAGCAGGGGCTTACAGGGTCCGGGGCAGTACTTC	CASRGLQGPGQYF
TRBV6-2/TRBV6-3	-	few	TRBJ2-7	TGTGCCAGCAGTTACCCCCGCCAACCTCGAGGTTTTCCCTTTTTTTACGAGCAGTACTTC	CASSYPRQPRGFPFFYEQYF
TRBV6-1	TRBD1	many	TRBJ2-7	TGTGCCAGCAGTGTCGGACAGGGGGCCTACGAGCAGTACTTC	CASSVGQGAYEQYF
TRBV7-9	-	few	TRBJ2-7	TGTGCCAGCAGCTCGGCGGTCTACGAGCAGTACTTC	CASSSAVYEQYF
TRBV20-1	-	few	TRBJ2-2	TGCAGTGCGCCGGGACCGCGCATAGGGGAGCTGTTTTTT	CSAPGPRIGELFF
TRBV20-1	-	many	TRBJ2-7	TGCAGTGCTAGAAGTGCGGAATACGTTGGAGACGAGCAGTACTTC	CSARSAEYVGDEQYF